These 23 T cell receptor beta chains share one sample of origin, sequenced in a study of cytomegalovirus exposure and HLA in healthy donors. The PCR used 60 Vbeta and 13 Jbeta primers. The method was immunoSEQ multiplex PCR; TCRdb's version includes in-frame clones alone and lacks a portion of them. The sample records roughly 130,000 clones, roughly 80% being singletons. The sample was PBMCs. These receptors all come from a man aged 25-45 years in good health and CMV-seronegative.

This clone occurred once. The chain employs TRBV18 and TRBJ1-1, with D unresolved. The CDR3 length is 14 residues. The ends were cut back, 4 bases at V and 5 bases at J, with 14 bases in the middle. The germline gives CDR1 KGHSH, CDR2 LQKENI. CDR3 nucleotide sequence: TGTGCCAGCTCACTTAGGACTGAATGGACTGAAGCTTTCTTT. Residues: CASSLRTEWTEAFF.

V and J are TRBV9 and TRBJ2-7; perhaps TRBD2 as D (7 bases). Trimming pared 4 bases from V and 2 bases from J, leaving 19 bases between. The CDR3 has 16 amino acids. From germline, CDR1 is SGDLS and CDR2 YYNGEE. CDR3 loop: CASSRRGAEGPYEQYF. The CDR3 nucleotides read TGTGCCAGCAGCCGACGGGGGGCGGAGGGTCCCTACGAGCAGTACTTC.

This clone has just one count. The chain combines TRBV7-9 with TRBJ2-2; 10 positions match TRBD2. V gave up 6 bases and J gave up 5 bases; unmatched junction bases: 3. Germline CDR1 SEHNR, CDR2 FQNEAQ (reference sequence). The CDR3 loop spans 14 amino acids. CDR3 amino acids: CASSGTSVTGELFF. CDR3 sequence (DNA): TGTGCCAGCAGTGGGACTAGCGTGACCGGGGAGCTGTTTTTT. The full variable domain, rest sourced from reference TRBV7-9 and TRBJ2-2, is DTGVSQNPRHKITKRGQNVTFRCDPISEHNRLYWYRQTLGQGPEFLTYFQNEAQLEKSRLLSDRFSAERPKGSFSTLEIQRTEQGDSAMYLCASSGTSVTGELFFGEGSRLTVL.

This clone was detected only a few times. This sample also contains other DNA sequences that code for the same CDR3. This chain links TRBV7-2 with TRBJ1-4; D may be TRBD1 (6 bases). V was clipped by 5 bases and J by 7 bases, with 8 bases between them. This CDR3 has 12 residues. Germline V lookup: CDR1 SGHTA, CDR2 FQGNSA. CDR3 residues: CASSPQGEKLFF. CDR3 coding DNA: TGTGCCAGCAGCCCACAGGGTGAAAAACTGTTTTTT.

This clone was counted a few times. This chain connects TRBV6-5 to TRBJ2-3, with 15 bases identical to TRBD2. Germline V lookup: CDR1 MNHEY, CDR2 SVGAGI. The CDR3 extends over 15 amino acids. The J segment lost 4 bases and the V segment lost 4 bases, leaving 0 bases of the junction unmatched. For the CDR3, the DNA is TGTGCCAGCAGTTGGACTAGCGGGGGGGCAGATACGCAGTATTTT. This sequence encodes CASSWTSGGADTQYF.

The chain couples TRBV4-3 to TRBJ2-4; D not resolved. V lost 5 bases, J lost 7 bases, and 12 bases lay in between. The length of the CDR3 is 13 residues. Germline values: CDR1 LGHNA, CDR2 YSLEER. DNA of the CDR3: TGCGCCAGCAGCATGTGGGCGAGCAACATTCAGTACTTC. As protein: CASSMWASNIQYF.

The rearrangement joins TRBV11-2 to TRBJ2-3, with 10 bases fitting TRBD1. The CDR3 is made up of 14 amino acids. The ends lost 5 bases at V and 6 bases at J; junction bases unmatched: 5. Germline CDR1 and CDR2: SGHAT and FQNNGV. The CDR3 DNA reads TGTGCCAGCAGCCACGGGACAGGGGACGATACGCAGTATTTT. This translates into CASSHGTGDDTQYF.

The rearrangement joins TRBV5-1 to TRBJ1-4; 7 bases align to TRBD1. Germline V gene data show CDR1 as SGHRS and CDR2 as YFSETQ. V lost 4 bases to trimming and J lost 8 bases; unmatched junction nucleotides: 8. The CDR3 totals 14 residues. In DNA, the CDR3 is TGCGCCAGCAGCCGACAGGGTATAGGGGAAAAACTGTTTTTT. Its translation: CASSRQGIGEKLFF.

The chain carries TRBV10-2 and TRBJ1-6, with 9 bases aligning to TRBD1. The CDR3 contains 20 residues. V lost 2 bases to trimming and J lost 1 base; unmatched junction nucleotides: 12. Looked up from germline, CDR1 is WSHSY and CDR2 is SAAADI. CDR3 in amino acids: CASSEPPGTGSHSYNSPLHF. In DNA form, the CDR3 reads TGCGCCAGCAGTGAGCCCCCTGGGACAGGGTCACATTCCTATAATTCACCCCTCCACTTT.

V is TRBV10-1 and J is TRBJ1-3; D is unresolved. Trimming shortened V by 1 base and J by 0 bases, and 13 bases separated the two germline ends. The germline CDR1 and CDR2 sequences are WNHNN and SYGVQD (reference sequence). This CDR3 has 17 residues. The CDR3 DNA reads TGCGCCAGCAGTGAGTGTTACAGACGGCGCTCTGGAAACACCATATATTTT. Translating it yields CASSECYRRRSGNTIYF.

This sequence joins TRBV9 and TRBJ2-1; 16 bases map to TRBD2. J gave up 0 bases and V 2 bases, and 5 bases lay outside the gene matches. Germline V CDR1 and CDR2: SGDLS, YYNGEE. The CDR3 sequence is 19 residues long. DNA for the CDR3: TGTGCCAGCAGCGTCCTTGGGACTAGCGGGGGGGCCTCCTACAATGAGCAGTTCTTC. It yields the protein CASSVLGTSGGASYNEQFF.

The J gene is TRBJ2-1, the V gene TRBV6-4; 7 bases fit TRBD1. This CDR3 is built from 15 residues. The germline CDR1 and CDR2 sequences are MRHNA and SNTAGT. V shed 4 bases, J shed 9 bases, and the junction held 12 bases outside the gene matches. DNA for the CDR3: TGTGCCAGCAGTGTACAGTTAGAGGGGGCAGGTGAGCAGTTCTTC. Protein product: CASSVQLEGAGEQFF.

The J gene is TRBJ1-4, the V gene TRBV19; D uncertain. Deletions cut 1 base from V and 5 bases from J, with 11 bases between. The CDR3 length is 15 residues. Germline CDR1 and CDR2: LNHDA and SQIVND (reference sequence). This chain's CDR3 is CASSIGGQWNEKLFF. The CDR3 coding sequence is TGTGCCAGTAGTATAGGAGGGCAGTGGAATGAAAAACTGTTTTTT.

The chain employs TRBV5-1 and TRBJ2-3; D is unclear. The CDR3 runs to 14 residues. CDR1 and CDR2 (germline): SGHRS, YFSETQ. Trimming left V 5 bases short and J 3 bases short, with 13 bases between. This CDR3 is CASSTQKLTDTQYF. CDR3 in DNA: TGCGCCAGCAGTACACAGAAGTTAACAGATACGCAGTATTTT.

This chain links TRBV2 with TRBJ1-5; D gene ambiguous. CDR1 SNHLY and CDR2 FYNNEI come from the germline V gene. V was cut by 3 bases and J by 6 bases, with 15 bases left in between. The CDR3 consists of 15 residues. CDR3 coding DNA: TGTGCCAGCAGTGAGACTTTGTCCCAGACTCAGCCCCAGCATTTT. Translation: CASSETLSQTQPQHF.

The chain recombines TRBV6-1 with TRBJ2-3; 7 nucleotides line up with TRBD1. V lost 6 bases, J lost 10 bases, and 4 bases stayed unmatched. The CDR3 has 11 residues. CDR1 is MNHNS and CDR2 is SASEGT in the germline V gene. Here the CDR3 DNA reads TGTGCCAGCAGCTCCACAGGGGCGCAGTATTTT. Translated: CASSSTGAQYF.

The V gene is TRBV30, the J gene TRBJ1-3; 7 bases fit TRBD1. The CDR3 extends over 13 amino acids. V lost 4 bases and J lost 3; bases outside the gene matches: 3. Germline lookup yields CDR1 GTSNPN and CDR2 SVGIG (reference sequence). This chain's CDR3 is CAWTRGDGNTIYF. The CDR3 region has the DNA TGTGCCTGGACCAGGGGGGATGGAAACACCATATATTTT.

V gene TRBV14 combines with J gene TRBJ1-4; D remains unclear. The ends were cut back, 0 bases at V and 7 bases at J, with 6 bases in the middle. Germline CDR1 SGHDN, CDR2 FVKESK. The CDR3 has 13 residues. CDR3 coding DNA: TGTGCCAGCAGCCAAGATAATTCTGAAAAACTGTTTTTT. Encoded protein: CASSQDNSEKLFF. Full variable domain (missing parts from reference TRBV14 and TRBJ1-4): EAGVTQFPSHSVIEKGQTVTLRCDPISGHDNLYWYRRVMGKEIKFLLHFVKESKQDESGMPNNRFLAERTGGTYSTLKVQPAELEDSGVYFCASSQDNSEKLFFGSGTQLSVL.

This clone has only a few counts. This chain uses TRBV25-1 with TRBJ2-1; 8 bases match TRBD1. CDR1 is MGHDK, CDR2 SYGVNS, per germline. V lost 7 bases and J lost 2; bases outside the gene matches: 13. The CDR3 loop spans 17 amino acids. CDR3 DNA sequence: TGTGCCAGCACCGAAGGACAGGGCCCTCTAACCTACAATGAGCAGTTCTTC. Protein sequence: CASTEGQGPLTYNEQFF.

About this clone: Sequence at one end of the junction differs from germline and may be a read error. Other DNA sequences in the sample encode the same CDR3. The chain carries TRBV7-9 and TRBJ2-3, with 10 nucleotides matching TRBD2. CDR1 is SEHNR, CDR2 FQNEAQ, per germline (reference sequence). The CDR3 is made up of 15 amino acids. The CDR3 nucleotides read TGCGCCAGCAGCTACCTAGCGGGGGTTGGCAATACGCAGTATTTT. Amino acids: CASSYLAGVGNTQYF.

The genes are TRBV4-2 and TRBJ1-1; D gene unclear. Looked up from germline, CDR1 is LGHNA and CDR2 is YNFKEQ. The CDR3 length is 16 residues. The V end was cut by 0 bases, the J end by 3 bases, with 14 bases between. CDR3 DNA: TGTGCCAGCAGCCAAGATGTGGCGGCAGTGTACACTGAAGCTTTCTTT. It encodes CASSQDVAAVYTEAFF.

The chain combines TRBV7-2 with TRBJ2-7, with 8 positions matching TRBD2. The V and J ends lost 2 bases and 5 bases, in that order; junction bases with no gene match: 11. The CDR3 contains 16 residues. The germline CDR1 and CDR2 sequences are SGHTA and FQGNSA. The CDR3 DNA reads as TGTGCCAGCAGCTTAAGACGGGGGGGAGATAAGGACGAGCAGTACTTC. As protein: CASSLRRGGDKDEQYF.

This chain uses TRBV4-3 with TRBJ1-2, with D tentatively TRBD1 (5 bases). V lost 2 bases, J lost 3 bases, and 10 bases lay in between. The germline V gene encodes CDR1 LGHNA and CDR2 YSLEER. This CDR3 comprises 14 residues. The chain's CDR3 is CASSQPGLDYGYTF. In DNA form, the CDR3 reads TGCGCCAGCAGCCAACCGGGACTTGACTATGGCTACACCTTC.